This TCR beta chain was sequenced during a study of blood T cell repertoires in COVID-19. Profiling relied on immunoSEQ multiplex PCR, and the TCRdb table lists in-frame clones only, not all of them. This sample carries about 260,000 clones, around 84% of them seen once, and the ten largest clones take 4.1%. What was sequenced was PBMCs or T cells enriched from blood (not recorded which). The sequence was collected from a man younger than 45 with acute COVID-19.

The CDR3 bases are TGTGCCAGCAGCCAAAAAGGAGGCGGGAGGCCCTATGAGCAGTTCTTC. Amino acid sequence: CASSQKGGGRPYEQFF. V is TRBV4-2 and J is TRBJ2-1; 8 nucleotides line up with TRBD2. CDR3 length: 16 amino acids. V lost 2 bases and J lost 8; bases outside the gene matches: 11. Germline V gene lookup returns CDR1 LGHNA and CDR2 YNFKEQ.